This TCR beta chain was sequenced for a study of T cell responses to AZD1222 COVID-19 vaccine. Study-level information: Analyses pooled second doses at about 4 or about 12 weeks. Study-level results: Donors were largely white British and mainly female; clonal diversity was possibly underestimated. Variant regions that are unmutated are reportedly the target of nearly half of spike-specific TCRs. When two AZD1222 doses had been given, Spike-specific TCR breadth and depth rose.

Some clones are missing from TCRdb's copy, which holds only in-frame ones; the method was immunoSEQ multiplex PCR. The table shows 100,000 to 150,000 clones, with 89% occurring only once. This clone was detected only a few times. What it binds is unknown. A junction boundary mismatches the germline segment, possibly from a read error. The sequenced sample was peripheral blood, obtained on day 0 of AZD1222 vaccination. The sequence came from an adult in good health.

CDR3 loop: CASREVGGGYGYTF. As DNA, the CDR3 is TGTGCCAGCAGGGAAGTCGGGGGGGGGTATGGCTACACCTTC. The V call is TRBV6-1, the J call TRBJ1-2; tentative D call: TRBD1 (5 bases). This CDR3 is 14 amino acids long. CDR1 and CDR2 from the germline V gene are MNHNS and SASEGT.